The next 31 T cell receptor beta chains were all read from a single sample in a study of T cell repertoires in cytomegalovirus infection. Using its own MiXCR run on the reads, TCRdb lists one record per CDR3 protein. This sample has around 300,000 distinct CDR3 sequences, with roughly 21% found just once. No antigen has been identified for these receptors. Sequenced material: cultured PBMCs, taken from culture after CMV antigen stimulation. These TCRs come from a human donor in good health (CMV status not recorded). Some clones in this sample may be carry-over from other donors' samples.

This clonotype has just a few counts. The chain combines TRBV4-1 with TRBJ2-2; 11 nucleotides agree with TRBD2. Germline lookup yields CDR1 MGHRA and CDR2 YSYEKL. Trimming cost V 4 bases and J 2 bases; bases outside gene matches: 12. This CDR3 region has 19 residues. The CDR3 reads CASSLNTLAGVGNTGELFF. The CDR3 DNA reads as TGCGCCAGCAGCCTAAACACACTAGCGGGAGTGGGTAACACCGGGGAGCTGTTTTTT.

The chain is built from TRBV5-5 and TRBJ2-3; 7 bases are shared with TRBD1. V was pared by 1 base and J by 0 bases, with 11 bases of the junction left unmatched. Germline V gene lookup returns CDR1 SGHKS and CDR2 YYEKEE (reference sequence). The CDR3 consists of 18 residues. The CDR3 region has the DNA TGTGCCAGCAGCTTGAGTGACACAGGGGCCGTCAGCACAGATACGCAGTATTTT. This gives the protein CASSLSDTGAVSTDTQYF.

At least ten counts were recorded for this clonotype. CDR3 in DNA: TGTGCCAGCAGTTACTCGACTAAATTCGGGACTAGCGGGAGCTCCTACAATGAGCAGTTCTTC. Amino acids: CASSYSTKFGTSGSSYNEQFF. This chain connects TRBV6-2 or TRBV6-3 to TRBJ2-1; 14 bases are a match to TRBD2. The germline CDR1 and CDR2 sequences are MNHEY and SVGEGT. The ends lost 0 bases at V and 0 bases at J; junction bases unmatched: 10. The CDR3 has 21 amino acids.

The table lists this clonotype with many counts. The chain recombines TRBV7-2 with TRBJ2-5, with 10 bases matching TRBD1. The CDR3 is made up of 15 amino acids. Germline CDR1 SGHTA, CDR2 FQGNSA. The V and J ends lost 5 bases and 3 bases, in that order; junction bases with no gene match: 6. The CDR3 bases are TGTGCCAGCAGCCCCGACAGGGGGCGCGAAGAGACCCAGTACTTC. Amino acid sequence: CASSPDRGREETQYF.

This clonotype was counted between two and nine times. V usage is TRBV7-9 and J usage is TRBJ2-1, with D uncertain. V lost 4 bases, J lost 7 bases, and 8 bases lay in between. The germline V gene encodes CDR1 SEHNR and CDR2 FQNEAQ (reference sequence). This CDR3 comprises 12 residues. CDR3 in DNA: TGTGCCAGCAGCTACCCCACAAATGAGCAGTTCTTC. Its translation is CASSYPTNEQFF. Variable domain in full (rest from reference TRBV7-9 and TRBJ2-1): DTGVSQNPRHKITKRGQNVTFRCDPISEHNRLYWYRQTLGQGPEFLTYFQNEAQLEKSRLLSDRFSAERPKGSFSTLEIQRTEQGDSAMYLCASSYPTNEQFFGPGTRLTVL.

This clonotype was recorded once. The CDR3 protein is CASSTGTGVGANVLTF. The DNA for the CDR3 is TGTGCCAGCAGTACAGGGACAGGGGTTGGGGCCAACGTCCTGACTTTC. The J gene is TRBJ2-6, the V gene TRBV12-3 or TRBV12-4; 10 nucleotides align to TRBD1. Trimming at V came to 5 bases and at J to 3 bases, leaving 4 bases not matched to a gene. The CDR3 is 16 amino acids.

This clonotype was observed at least ten times. The chain is built from TRBV7-2 and TRBJ2-2; D ambiguous. The length of the CDR3 is 13 residues. Trimming removed 2 bases from V and 1 base from J, with 2 bases in between. Germline CDR1 SGHTA, CDR2 FQGNSA. The CDR3 protein is CASSLMNTGELFF. The CDR3 nucleotides read TGTGCCAGCAGCTTAATGAACACCGGGGAGCTGTTTTTT. Together with reference TRBV7-2 and TRBJ2-2, the CDR3 gives the full variable domain: GAGVSQSPSNKVTEKGKDVELRCDPISGHTALYWYRQSLGQGLEFLIYFQGNSAPDKSGLPSDRFSAERTGGSVSTLTIQRTQQEDSAVYLCASSLMNTGELFFGEGSRLTVL.

V usage is TRBV14 and J usage is TRBJ2-1, with TRBD2 matching over 8 bases. Trimming removed 1 base from V and 10 bases from J; junction bases left unmatched: 6. The CDR3 has 14 residues. Germline lookup yields CDR1 SGHDN and CDR2 FVKESK. Here the CDR3 reads CASSQGSLAGEQFF. The CDR3 DNA is TGTGCCAGCAGCCAAGGGTCCTTAGCGGGAGAGCAGTTCTTC.

This clonotype was detected a few times. CDR3: CASSFTTRKDAFF. The CDR3 coding sequence is TGTGCCAGCAGTTTCACAACCCGAAAGGACGCTTTCTTT. The chain links TRBV28 to TRBJ1-1; D remains unclear. Germline CDR1 is MDHEN and CDR2 is SYDVKM. Trimming left V 3 bases short and J 11 bases short, with 16 bases between. The CDR3 contains 13 residues.

This clonotype was counted many times. CDR3 sequence reads: CASRGLAGANEQFF. The CDR3 DNA sequence: TGTGCCAGTAGGGGACTAGCGGGAGCAAATGAGCAGTTCTTC. The J gene is TRBJ2-1, the V gene TRBV19; 14 nucleotides line up with TRBD2. The CDR3 spans 14 residues. CDR1 is LNHDA and CDR2 is SQIVND in the germline V gene (reference sequence). Losses at the gene ends were 6 bases for V and 7 bases for J; bases not matched to a gene: 2.

The chain joins TRBV6-2 or TRBV6-3 to TRBJ2-4; 7 bases fit TRBD2. The CDR3 runs 14 residues. Germline-derived CDR1 and CDR2 are MNHEY and SVGEGT. V shed 7 bases, J shed 8 bases, and the junction held 11 bases outside the gene matches. CDR3 in DNA: TGTGCCAGCACCCCTCCCGGAGGGAGGGACATTCAGTACTTC. This encodes CASTPPGGRDIQYF.

This clonotype was seen ten or more times. This chain joins TRBV7-2 and TRBJ1-1; D not resolved. The germline gives CDR1 SGHTA, CDR2 FQGNSA. V was pared by 2 bases and J by 2 bases, with 9 bases between. The CDR3 is made up of 14 amino acids. The CDR3 loop reads CASSLRTGNTEAFF. For the CDR3, the DNA is TGTGCCAGCAGCTTACGGACCGGTAACACTGAAGCTTTCTTT.

This clonotype has more than one count but fewer than ten. The chain joins TRBV6-6 to TRBJ1-6; D call uncertain. From germline, CDR1 is MNHNY and CDR2 SVGAGI (reference sequence). V was shortened by 0 bases and J by 0 bases, with 15 bases between the two germline ends. The CDR3 is 19 residues long. In DNA, the CDR3 is TGTGCCAGCAGTTACTCTACTTTACAGTACTACTCCTATAATTCACCCCTCCACTTT. This sequence encodes CASSYSTLQYYSYNSPLHF.

The rearrangement joins TRBV6-6 to TRBJ2-5; 14 bases align to TRBD2. This CDR3 has 19 residues. V trimming: 2 bases; J trimming: 4 bases; junction bases outside the gene matches: 12. Per germline, CDR1 MNHNY and CDR2 SVGAGI (reference sequence). The CDR3 is CASSYDRLAGGPVVETQYF. In DNA, the CDR3 is TGTGCCAGCAGTTACGACCGACTAGCGGGAGGGCCGGTGGTAGAGACCCAGTACTTC.

The chain carries TRBV6-5 and TRBJ1-5, with TRBD1 as a possible D gene (5 bases). The length of the CDR3 is 17 residues. Germline V gives CDR1 MNHEY, CDR2 SVGAGI. The V and J ends lost 0 bases and 3 bases respectively, with 15 bases between them. The CDR3 DNA is TGTGCCAGCAGTTACTCGTTTCGGGGGGGGATCAATCAGCCCCAGCATTTT. This codes for CASSYSFRGGINQPQHF.

Only a few counts were recorded for this clonotype. The J gene is TRBJ2-5, the V gene TRBV20-1, with TRBD1 matching over 7 bases. The length of the CDR3 is 14 residues. Trimming at V came to 2 bases and at J to 4 bases, leaving 7 bases not matched to a gene. Germline V CDR1 and CDR2: DFQATT, SNEGSKA (reference sequence). This chain's CDR3 is CSARWDSLRETQYF. CDR3 coding DNA: TGCAGTGCTAGATGGGACAGTCTGCGAGAGACCCAGTACTTC.

This rearrangement joins TRBV27 to TRBJ2-5; 7 bases are shared with TRBD2. Germline-derived CDR1 and CDR2 are MNHEY and SMNVEV (reference sequence). There are 14 residues in the CDR3. Trimming took 3 bases from V and 5 from J; bases not matched to a gene: 6. The CDR3 region is CASSFGGLMETQYF. The CDR3 DNA reads as TGTGCCAGCAGTTTCGGGGGACTAATGGAGACCCAGTACTTC.

The DNA of the CDR3 is TGTGCCAGCAGTGATAGCGGGAGGGGAGATGAGCAGTTCTTC. Translating it yields CASSDSGRGDEQFF. The chain carries TRBV7-6 and TRBJ2-1; 11 bases map to TRBD2. The V gene end was trimmed by 6 bases and the J gene end by 8 bases; junction bases not matched to a gene: 6. Germline V CDR1 and CDR2: SGHVS, FNYEAQ. The CDR3 has 14 residues.

The chain has TRBV12-3 or TRBV12-4 and TRBJ2-6, with a weak D call TRBD1 (6 bases). The CDR3 spans 16 residues. V dropped 7 bases and J dropped 0 bases, with 13 bases sitting between them. CDR3 region: CASIPGASSGANVLTF. The CDR3, as DNA: TGTGCCAGCATCCCAGGGGCCTCCTCTGGGGCCAACGTCCTGACTTTC.

The chain joins TRBV6-2 or TRBV6-3 to TRBJ1-5; no clear D gene. Germline lookup yields CDR1 MNHEY and CDR2 SVGEGT. Trimming shortened V by 6 bases and J by 3 bases, and 12 bases separated the two germline ends. The CDR3 covers 14 residues. The CDR3 DNA reads as TGTGCCAGCAGACATTCGAGGATCAATCAGCCCCAGCATTTT. The encoded protein is CASRHSRINQPQHF.

This clonotype turned up a few times. The chain recombines TRBV19 with TRBJ1-2; 9 nucleotides align to TRBD1. This CDR3 is built from 16 residues. V lost 6 bases, J lost 1 base, and 9 bases stayed unmatched. Per germline, CDR1 LNHDA and CDR2 SQIVND (reference sequence). CDR3 residues: CASRQTGGGNNYGYTF. Written as DNA, the CDR3 is TGTGCCAGTAGACAGACAGGGGGGGGAAATAACTATGGCTACACCTTC.

The V call is TRBV12-3 or TRBV12-4, the J call TRBJ2-1, with 8 bases identical to TRBD2. V was pared by 4 bases and J by 10 bases, with 6 bases of the junction left unmatched. This CDR3 comprises 13 residues. CDR3 amino acids: CASSWTSRVEQFF. The CDR3 DNA sequence: TGTGCCAGCAGTTGGACTAGCAGGGTGGAGCAGTTCTTC.

Only a few counts were recorded for this clonotype. The chain couples TRBV25-1 to TRBJ2-5; TRBD2 is a possible D gene (6 bases). The germline CDR1 and CDR2 sequences are MGHDK and SYGVNS. The CDR3 consists of 15 residues. The ends were cut back, 2 bases at V and 7 bases at J, with 17 bases in the middle. The CDR3 DNA sequence: TGTGCCAGCAGTGAAGGTCGTAGCGGTGCGGGGACCCAGTACTTC. Encoded protein: CASSEGRSGAGTQYF.

This clonotype was recorded many times. V is TRBV7-8 and J is TRBJ2-2; the D is unclear. CDR1 is SGHVS, CDR2 FQNEAQ, per germline. The V gene lost 6 bases and the J gene lost 5 bases, with 7 bases spanning the gap. This CDR3 has 12 residues. The CDR3 DNA reads as TGTGCCAGCAGGTTAATTACCGGGGAGCTGTTTTTT. Translating it yields CASRLITGELFF.

This clonotype showed up many times. The CDR3 reads CASTSRGQLGETQYF. CDR3 DNA: TGTGCCAGCACCAGTAGAGGGCAGCTGGGGGAGACCCAGTACTTC. The chain has TRBV7-2 and TRBJ2-5, with a possible D match to TRBD2 (5 bases). The CDR3 length is 15 residues. Between the trimmed V and J ends, which lost 7 bases and 5 bases, there was a span of 20 bases. CDR1 is SGHTA, CDR2 FQGNSA, per germline. Using reference TRBV7-2 and TRBJ2-5 for the parts outside the CDR3, the full variable domain is GAGVSQSPSNKVTEKGKDVELRCDPISGHTALYWYRQSLGQGLEFLIYFQGNSAPDKSGLPSDRFSAERTGGSVSTLTIQRTQQEDSAVYLCASTSRGQLGETQYFGPGTRLLVL.

CDR3 bases: TGTGCCAGCAGCTACGGACAGGGCGCCCACGAGCAGTACGTC. Its translation is CASSYGQGAHEQYV. The chain combines TRBV6-2 or TRBV6-3 with TRBJ2-7; TRBD1 matches at 8 bases. This CDR3 contains 14 residues. The germline V gene has CDR1 MNHEY and CDR2 SVGEGT. Losses at the gene ends were 6 bases for V and 5 bases for J; bases not matched to a gene: 9.

Only a few counts were recorded for this clonotype. V usage is TRBV7-2 and J usage is TRBJ2-7; 12 positions match TRBD1. V was pared by 4 bases and J by 2 bases, with 6 bases of the junction left unmatched. The CDR3 extends over 16 amino acids. Germline loops: CDR1 SGHTA, CDR2 FQGNSA. DNA for the CDR3: TGTGCCAGCAGCTCGCAGGGGACAGGGGGCGCCTACGAGCAGTACTTC. Amino acid sequence: CASSSQGTGGAYEQYF.

The chain combines TRBV20-1 with TRBJ2-7; D tentatively fits TRBD1 or TRBD2 (6 bases each). Trimming left V 1 base short and J 5 bases short, with 15 bases between. The CDR3 has 14 amino acids. CDR1 is DFQATT and CDR2 is SNEGSKA in the germline V gene (reference sequence). CDR3 region: CSARAIGGGNEQYF. CDR3 DNA sequence: TGCAGTGCTAGAGCTATAGGGGGAGGCAACGAGCAGTACTTC.

The chain uses TRBV4-1 and TRBJ2-3; possible D gene TRBD2, 5 bases. The CDR3 consists of 14 residues. Looked up from germline, CDR1 is MGHRA and CDR2 is YSYEKL. Trimming pared 0 bases from V and 9 bases from J, leaving 13 bases between. CDR3 region: CASSQDRGLGTQYF. The CDR3 DNA reads as TGCGCCAGCAGCCAAGATCGAGGGCTAGGCACGCAGTATTTT.

The table lists this clonotype with a few counts. The V call is TRBV19, the J call TRBJ1-5; D might be TRBD1 (5 bases). Germline assignment: CDR1 LNHDA and CDR2 SQIVND (reference sequence). The V end was cut by 6 bases, the J end by 7 bases, with 19 bases between. There are 15 residues in the CDR3. The CDR3 DNA follows: TGTGCCAGTAGCCCGGGACCGACCACCAGACAGCCCCAGCATTTT. Its translation is CASSPGPTTRQPQHF.

This clonotype showed up just a few times. V gene TRBV6-2 or TRBV6-3 combines with J gene TRBJ2-5; D perhaps matches TRBD1 (6 bases). V gave up 8 bases and J gave up 0 bases, with 7 bases separating them. Germline lookup yields CDR1 MNHEY and CDR2 SVGEGT. The CDR3 spans 12 residues. The CDR3 loop is CASGQNQETQYF. DNA of the CDR3: TGTGCCAGCGGACAGAACCAAGAGACCCAGTACTTC.